Presented here are 8 T cell receptor beta chains from one specimen sequenced in a study of blood T cell repertoires in COVID-19. The method was immunoSEQ multiplex PCR; TCRdb's version includes in-frame clones alone and lacks a portion of them. In the table there are about 180,000 clones, around 86% of which are singletons. Specimen: peripheral blood. The receptors come from a woman between 25 and 40 years old with active or convalescent COVID-19.

V gene TRBV9 combines with J gene TRBJ2-3; TRBD1 agrees at 8 bases. Trimming removed 2 bases from V and 2 bases from J; junction bases left unmatched: 4. The CDR3 contains 15 residues. Germline assignment: CDR1 SGDLS and CDR2 YYNGEE. CDR3 sequence (DNA): TGTGCCAGCAGCGTTCAGGGGGCCCCCACAGATACGCAGTATTTT. Translation: CASSVQGAPTDTQYF. The full variable domain, completed using reference TRBV9 and TRBJ2-3, is DSGVTQTPKHLITATGQRVTLRCSPRSGDLSVYWYQQSLDQGLQFLIQYYNGEERAKGNILERFSAQQFPDLHSELNLSSLELGDSALYFCASSVQGAPTDTQYFGPGTRLTVL.

The chain combines TRBV19 with TRBJ2-4; TRBD1 is a possible D gene (5 bases). The CDR3 is 15 amino acids. Germline CDR1 LNHDA, CDR2 SQIVND (reference sequence). V lost 7 bases and J 3 bases, leaving 16 bases between the germline ends. The CDR3 DNA reads TGTGCCAGTACCATAGGGGCAGCAGGCAAAAACATTCAGTACTTC. Translated: CASTIGAAGKNIQYF.

The rearrangement uses TRBV9 and TRBJ1-2; D remains ambiguous. This CDR3 contains 13 residues. Trimming took 0 bases from V and 8 from J, leaving 11 bases between them. The germline CDR1 and CDR2 sequences are SGDLS and YYNGEE. The CDR3 is CASSVDKLSGYTF. The CDR3 region has the DNA TGTGCCAGCAGCGTAGATAAGCTGAGCGGCTACACCTTC.

The V call is TRBV4-2, the J call TRBJ2-5; weak D call: TRBD2 (5 bases). Germline V CDR1 and CDR2: LGHNA, YNFKEQ. Trimming pared 2 bases from V and 3 bases from J, leaving 13 bases between. The CDR3 runs to 15 residues. The CDR3 DNA reads as TGTGCCAGCAGCCAACCTACGACCGGGAAAGAGACCCAGTACTTC. Its protein product is CASSQPTTGKETQYF.

The chain is built from TRBV30 and TRBJ2-4; D is perhaps TRBD1 (5 bases). Between the trimmed V and J ends, which lost 2 bases and 2 bases, there was a span of 13 bases. CDR1 is GTSNPN, CDR2 SVGIG, per germline (reference sequence). This CDR3 is 15 amino acids long. The CDR3 protein is CAWSPSQGSKNIQYF. CDR3 nucleotide sequence: TGTGCCTGGAGTCCATCCCAGGGTTCCAAAAACATTCAGTACTTC.

The chain employs TRBV4-1 and TRBJ1-1; no clear D. The CDR3 has 14 amino acids. Germline lookup yields CDR1 MGHRA and CDR2 YSYEKL. V dropped 3 bases and J dropped 3 bases, with 11 bases sitting between them. The CDR3 is CASSHHGEYTEAFF. CDR3 bases: TGCGCCAGCAGCCACCACGGGGAATACACTGAAGCTTTCTTT.

This clone has only one observation. This rearrangement joins TRBV30 to TRBJ1-2, with D tentatively TRBD1 (6 bases). V was clipped by 0 bases and J by 4 bases, with 9 bases between them. This CDR3 has 13 residues. Germline values: CDR1 GTSNPN, CDR2 SVGIG (reference sequence). Here the CDR3 reads CAWSVRGAYGYTF. As DNA, the CDR3 is TGTGCCTGGAGTGTCCGGGGGGCCTATGGCTACACCTTC.

The chain employs TRBV27 and TRBJ2-5, with 9 nucleotides matching TRBD1. Germline values: CDR1 MNHEY, CDR2 SMNVEV (reference sequence). This CDR3 is 13 amino acids long. Trimming at V came to 10 bases and at J to 5 bases, leaving 8 bases not matched to a gene. The CDR3 region is CATGQGRGETQYF. DNA of the CDR3: TGTGCCACCGGACAGGGGAGAGGGGAGACCCAGTACTTC.